Following are 12 T cell receptor beta chains from one sample sequenced in a study of shared clonotypes between healthy human individuals (dated by TCRdb to the early 2020s). The library was obtained by the immunoSEQ multiplex PCR assay. This is the immuneACCESS table as TCRdb keeps it, with only in-frame sequences that have V and J called. A part of the clones is gone; compared with another copy, unresolved V genes explain less than half, and the rest is unexplained. This sample comprises some 2.3 million clones, just over 90% of them detected only once. The ten biggest clones cover approximately 0.4% of the sample. Sequencing was done on a sample of naive CD4+ T cells from PBMCs. This sample's cell subset or site label indicates: CD45RA+ positively selected. These TCRs come from a man aged 18 to 30 in good health. Some clones in this sample may be carry-over from other donors' samples.

This rearrangement joins TRBV7-9 to TRBJ2-7; D uncertain. Germline V gene lookup returns CDR1 SEHNR and CDR2 FQNEAQ (reference sequence). CDR3 length equals 14 residues. Trimming took off 5 bases at V and 2 bases at J, with 13 bases between the two ends. CDR3: CASSLLSDAYEQYF. DNA for the CDR3: TGTGCCAGCAGCCTCCTTTCGGACGCCTACGAGCAGTACTTC.

This clone was seen a handful of times. The rearrangement joins TRBV6-6 to TRBJ1-5; D might be TRBD1 (6 bases). Trimming shortened V by 8 bases and J by 2 bases, and 10 bases separated the two germline ends. The CDR3 extends over 13 amino acids. Germline assignment: CDR1 MNHNY and CDR2 SVGAGI (reference sequence). The CDR3 DNA sequence: TGTGCCAGCGCAGGGGTTGGCAATCAGCCCCAGCATTTT. Amino acids: CASAGVGNQPQHF.

For the CDR3, the DNA is TGTGCCAGCAGCTTGGACCCAGGGAATCAGCCCCAGCATTTT. This translates into CASSLDPGNQPQHF. V and J are TRBV5-4 and TRBJ1-5, with D perhaps matching TRBD1 (5 bases). Germline CDR1 SGHNT, CDR2 YYREEE (reference sequence). This CDR3 spans 14 amino acids. V lost 0 bases and J 4 bases, leaving 8 bases between the germline ends.

The chain has TRBV5-1 and TRBJ2-7, with TRBD1 matching 8 bases. CDR1 and CDR2 from the germline V gene are SGHRS and YFSETQ. The CDR3 is made up of 15 amino acids. With V trimmed by 5 bases and J by 1 base, 8 bases remained unmatched. CDR3 sequence: CASRGERDRSYEQYF. CDR3 DNA: TGCGCCAGCAGAGGGGAACGGGACAGGTCCTACGAGCAGTACTTC.

The chain links TRBV11-2 to TRBJ2-7; 8 bases line up with TRBD1. This CDR3 spans 16 amino acids. The germline CDR1 and CDR2 sequences are SGHAT and FQNNGV. V was pared by 1 base and J by 3 bases, with 8 bases of the junction left unmatched. The CDR3 nucleotides read TGTGCCAGCAGCTTAGTACCGGACAGGGACTTCTACGAGCAGTACTTC. It codes for CASSLVPDRDFYEQYF.

The V gene is TRBV9, the J gene TRBJ2-5; 7 bases are shared with TRBD1. The CDR3 loop spans 16 amino acids. With V trimmed by 4 bases and J by 0 bases, 9 bases remained unmatched. CDR1 is SGDLS and CDR2 is YYNGEE in the germline V gene. CDR3 protein: CASSKTGAEYQETQYF. The CDR3 region has the DNA TGTGCCAGCAGCAAAACAGGGGCCGAGTACCAAGAGACCCAGTACTTC.

This chain uses TRBV2 with TRBJ2-7, with D possibly matching TRBD1 (6 bases). The germline V and J ends were trimmed by 4 bases and 6 bases, with 16 bases remaining between them. The CDR3 consists of 14 residues. Germline-derived CDR1 and CDR2 are SNHLY and FYNNEI. The CDR3 DNA is TGTGCCAGCAGTGGGCAGGGGCCATCGGGCGAGCAGTACTTC. It translates to CASSGQGPSGEQYF. Full variable domain (outside the CDR3, taken from reference TRBV2 and TRBJ2-7): EPEVTQTPSHQVTQMGQEVILRCVPISNHLYFYWYRQILGQKVEFLVSFYNNEISEKSEIFDDQFSVERPDGSNFTLKIRSTKLEDSAMYFCASSGQGPSGEQYFGPGTRLTVT.

The chain recombines TRBV5-1 with TRBJ2-6; TRBD1 aligns across 8 bases. CDR1 SGHRS and CDR2 YFSETQ come from the germline V gene. Germline trimming cut 5 bases from V and 1 base from J; bases unmatched to any gene: 8. This CDR3 contains 17 residues. The CDR3 is CASRRRDRSSGANVLTF. The CDR3 DNA reads TGCGCCAGCAGACGCCGGGACAGGTCGTCTGGGGCCAACGTCCTGACTTTC.

About this clone itself: Other DNA sequences in the sample encode the same CDR3. The V gene is TRBV9, the J gene TRBJ2-5, with 7 bases aligning to TRBD2. Germline assignment: CDR1 SGDLS and CDR2 YYNGEE. V lost 0 bases, J lost 4 bases, and 6 bases stayed unmatched. This CDR3 is built from 15 residues. The CDR3 region is CASSVAPSGLETQYF. Here the CDR3 DNA reads TGTGCCAGCAGCGTAGCTCCTAGCGGATTAGAGACCCAGTACTTC. Using reference TRBV9 and TRBJ2-5 for the parts outside the CDR3, the full variable domain is DSGVTQTPKHLITATGQRVTLRCSPRSGDLSVYWYQQSLDQGLQFLIQYYNGEERAKGNILERFSAQQFPDLHSELNLSSLELGDSALYFCASSVAPSGLETQYFGPGTRLLVL.

To note about this clone: Other DNA sequences of this sample code for an identical CDR3. This chain connects TRBV18 to TRBJ1-2, with D hard to call. Germline CDR1 is KGHSH and CDR2 is LQKENI. V lost 3 bases and J 1 base, leaving 6 bases between the germline ends. The CDR3 contains 13 residues. The CDR3 coding sequence is TGTGCCAGCTCACCGGACGGTAACTATGGCTACACCTTC. Protein: CASSPDGNYGYTF. The complete variable domain, with remaining parts taken from reference TRBV18 and TRBJ1-2, reads NAGVMQNPRHLVRRRGQEARLRCSPMKGHSHVYWYRQLPEEGLKFMVYLQKENIIDESGMPKERFSAEFPKEGPSILRIQQVVRGDSAAYFCASSPDGNYGYTFGSGTRLTVV.

The J gene is TRBJ2-1, the V gene TRBV5-8, with 10 bases matching TRBD1. The CDR3 is 19 residues long. Germline values: CDR1 SGHTS, CDR2 YDEGEE. With V trimmed by 4 bases and J by 0 bases, 13 bases remained unmatched. CDR3 region: CASSRTGGTGLLSYNEQFF. In DNA, the CDR3 is TGTGCCAGCAGCAGGACAGGGGGGACAGGACTGCTCTCCTACAATGAGCAGTTCTTC.

This rearrangement joins TRBV19 to TRBJ2-1, with TRBD2 identical over 13 bases. Germline V gives CDR1 LNHDA, CDR2 SQIVND (reference sequence). This CDR3 has 18 residues. The V and J ends lost 4 bases and 0 bases, in that order; junction bases with no gene match: 6. The CDR3 here is CASSKGLAGRLSYNEQFF. The CDR3 nucleotides are TGTGCCAGTAGTAAGGGACTAGCGGGACGACTCTCCTACAATGAGCAGTTCTTC.